This T cell receptor (beta chain) came from a study of human T cells and chemical hapten exposure. Study-level results: With patch test score, the counts of PT1 expanded TCRs showed a positive correlation.

As originally analysed: With a range of roughly 23,224 to 690,600, the median per sample was about 87,000 TCRs. TCRdb itself ran the RACE reads through MiXCR, one entry per CDR3 protein. These V and J calls rely on TCRdb rather than the paper's analysis. The sample yields tens of thousands of distinct CDR3 sequences, approximately 5.8% seen once. Sample time point: patch test 3, about 24 weeks after DPC sensitization. Treatment specified: therapeutic diphenylcyclopropenone sensitization with weekly scalp DPC. The donor pool consisted of alopecia patients aged 18 to 70 years, considered suitable for DPC. CDR1 and CDR2 from the germline V gene are SGDLS and YYNGEE. The ends lost 4 bases at V and 7 bases at J; junction bases unmatched: 11. The CDR3 sequence is 15 residues long. The table lists this clonotype with many counts. Its specificity is not known.

The clonotype originates from a young man with alopecia areata. Some clones in this sample may be carry-over from other donors' samples. V is TRBV9 and J is TRBJ2-1; 7 bases align to TRBD2. Sequenced material: whole blood, taken in connection with sensitization to the hapten diphenylcyclopropenone (DPC). The CDR3 region has the DNA TGTGCCAGCAGCCTGGAGATCAGCGGGATTAATGAGCAGTTCTTC. This translates into CASSLEISGINEQFF.